The 27 T cell receptor beta chains below all came from one sample that was sequenced in a study of T cell changes during pregnancy in multiple sclerosis. TCRdb keeps only in-frame clones here, not all; method: immunoSEQ multiplex PCR. The table has 45,000 to 60,000 clones, roughly nine tenths seen once; the top ten hold around 7.9%. The sequenced sample was CD8+ T cells from peripheral blood mononuclear cells, obtained in the second trimester of pregnancy. The source is a female donor with multiple sclerosis, enrolled in a pregnancy study.

The rearrangement uses TRBV7-8 and TRBJ1-2; a possible D gene is TRBD1 (6 bases). In germline, CDR1 is SGHVS, CDR2 FQNEAQ. Trimming took off 4 bases at V and 4 bases at J, with 10 bases between the two ends. The CDR3 is 13 residues long. The CDR3 reads CASSSDRIYGYTF. The CDR3 nucleotides are TGTGCCAGCAGCTCAGACAGGATCTATGGCTACACCTTC.

The chain recombines TRBV5-4 with TRBJ2-7, with a tentative D call TRBD2 (5 bases). Germline CDR1 is SGHNT and CDR2 is YYREEE (reference sequence). The CDR3 is made up of 13 amino acids. Trimming left V 3 bases short and J 4 bases short, with 11 bases between. The CDR3 DNA sequence: TGTGCCAGCAGCTCCCTTGAGGGTTACGAGCAGTACTTC. This gives the protein CASSSLEGYEQYF.

This rearrangement joins TRBV5-5 to TRBJ2-7; D ambiguous. V lost 0 bases and J 5 bases, leaving 12 bases between the germline ends. Germline V lookup: CDR1 SGHKS, CDR2 YYEKEE (reference sequence). The length of the CDR3 is 14 residues. CDR3 sequence: CASSLGVRGDEQYF. CDR3 bases: TGTGCCAGCAGCTTGGGGGTCCGAGGTGACGAGCAGTACTTC.

The rearrangement joins TRBV11-2 to TRBJ2-2, with 12 bases identical to TRBD2. CDR3 length: 15 residues. The V segment lost 5 bases and the J segment 7 bases; nucleotides outside the gene matches: 5. Germline CDR1 reads SGHAT; CDR2 reads FQNNGV. The CDR3: CASSRTSGVGGELFF. CDR3 nucleotide sequence: TGTGCCAGCAGCCGGACTAGCGGGGTAGGCGGGGAGCTGTTTTTT.

CDR3 amino acids: CASKNGNQPQHF. CDR3 sequence (DNA): TGTGCCAGCAAAAACGGGAATCAGCCCCAGCATTTT. V is TRBV2 and J is TRBJ1-5; no clear D gene. The CDR3 sequence is 12 residues long. Trimming cost V 7 bases and J 4 bases, with 8 bases left between them. Germline assignment: CDR1 SNHLY and CDR2 FYNNEI.

V usage is TRBV5-1 and J usage is TRBJ1-1; D is unresolved. CDR3 length: 14 residues. Germline CDR1 and CDR2: SGHRS and YFSETQ. Trimming left V 3 bases short and J 4 bases short, with 13 bases between. The CDR3 nucleotides are TGCGCCAGCAGCTGGGGAGGGATTGCCACTGAAGCTTTCTTT. Residues: CASSWGGIATEAFF.

This chain uses TRBV6-5 with TRBJ1-5; 7 nucleotides align to TRBD1. J lost 5 bases, V lost 0 bases, and 4 bases had no gene match. There are 15 residues in the CDR3. The V gene's germline CDR1 is MNHEY and CDR2 SVGAGI. The chain's CDR3 is CASSYSQGGDQPQHF. Written as DNA, the CDR3 is TGTGCCAGCAGTTACTCCCAGGGGGGAGATCAGCCCCAGCATTTT.

V and J are TRBV11-3 and TRBJ2-3, with 7 bases matching TRBD1. V gave up 4 bases and J gave up 6 bases; unmatched junction bases: 10. The CDR3 loop spans 15 amino acids. Per the germline V gene, CDR1 is SGHNT and CDR2 is YENEEA. The CDR3 loop reads CASSSYGTDPDTQYF. CDR3 sequence (DNA): TGTGCCAGCAGCTCCTACGGGACAGACCCTGATACGCAGTATTTT.

In regard to this clone: This likely stems from a read error, as it lies one base from a far larger clone. The chain has TRBV11-3 and TRBJ1-5; D perhaps matches TRBD1 (6 bases). CDR1 and CDR2 (germline): SGHNT, YENEEA. V was shortened by 5 bases and J by 0 bases, with 11 bases between the two germline ends. This CDR3 has 15 residues. The CDR3 DNA reads TGTGCCAGCAGCCCGGACAGTTATAGCAATCAGCCCCAGCATTTT. As protein: CASSPDSYSNQPQHF.

V gene TRBV5-1 combines with J gene TRBJ2-7; 7 bases match TRBD2. V dropped 4 bases and J dropped 6; count of bases not matched to a gene: 13. This CDR3 is 15 amino acids long. Germline CDR1 reads SGHRS; CDR2 reads YFSETQ. Here the CDR3 DNA reads TGCGCCAGCAGCGCTTATCGGGAGGCTGTAACCGAGCAGTACTTC. Protein: CASSAYREAVTEQYF.

The chain is built from TRBV19 and TRBJ1-1, with 7 bases fitting TRBD1. Germline CDR1 and CDR2: LNHDA and SQIVND (reference sequence). This CDR3 has 14 amino acids. The V segment lost 5 bases and the J segment 4 bases; nucleotides outside the gene matches: 7. CDR3 region: CASSPGGSTTEAFF. CDR3 coding DNA: TGTGCCAGTAGTCCAGGGGGGTCGACCACTGAAGCTTTCTTT.

The chain is built from TRBV6-1 and TRBJ2-1; D gene ambiguous. Germline lookup yields CDR1 MNHNS and CDR2 SASEGT. Deletions cut 6 bases from V and 2 bases from J, with 5 bases between. The CDR3 has 12 residues. The DNA of the CDR3 is TGTGCCAGCAGGAGAGCCTACAATGAGCAGTTCTTC. It codes for CASRRAYNEQFF.

This clone was picked up a small number of times. The chain couples TRBV2 to TRBJ1-1; the D is unclear. The germline V and J ends were trimmed by 3 bases and 11 bases, with 13 bases remaining between them. The CDR3 totals 12 residues. The germline CDR1 and CDR2 sequences are SNHLY and FYNNEI. The CDR3 is CASSDEEREAFF. The DNA of the CDR3 is TGTGCCAGCAGTGATGAAGAGAGGGAGGCTTTCTTT.

The chain combines TRBV5-1 with TRBJ1-5; 10 bases agree with TRBD1. Germline V gives CDR1 SGHRS, CDR2 YFSETQ. CDR3 length equals 16 residues. The junction had 5 bases not matched to a gene; V was cut back by 4 bases and J by 1 base. The CDR3: CASSPGTGESNQPQHF. The CDR3 nucleotides read TGCGCCAGCAGCCCGGGGACAGGGGAGAGCAATCAGCCCCAGCATTTT.

The CDR3 sequence is CASSPRDRVTEAFF. As DNA, the CDR3 is TGTGCCAGTAGTCCCCGGGACAGGGTCACTGAAGCTTTCTTT. The chain recombines TRBV19 with TRBJ1-1, with 9 bases fitting TRBD1. This CDR3 region has 14 residues. The ends lost 5 bases at V and 4 bases at J; junction bases unmatched: 5. Germline CDR1 reads LNHDA; CDR2 reads SQIVND (reference sequence). Complete variable domain (other parts from reference TRBV19 and TRBJ1-1): DGGITQSPKYLFRKEGQNVTLSCEQNLNHDAMYWYRQDPGQGLRLIYYSQIVNDFQKGDIAEGYSVSREKKESFPLTVTSAQKNPTAFYLCASSPRDRVTEAFFGQGTRLTVV.

This sequence joins TRBV21-1 and TRBJ2-7; the table's D call of TRBD2 was not tested on the DNA. TRBV21-1 is tagged as a pseudogene. This CDR3 has 14 amino acids. The CDR3 DNA reads TGTGCCAGCAGCAAACCCTTATCTCCCCACGAGCAGTACTTC. Residues: CASSKPLSPHEQYF.

The chain uses TRBV15 and TRBJ1-6, with TRBD1 as a possible D gene (5 bases). This CDR3 spans 15 amino acids. Trimming cost V 3 bases and J 7 bases, with 13 bases left between them. Germline CDR1 and CDR2: LNHNV and YYDKDF (reference sequence). The CDR3 DNA sequence: TGTGCCACCAGCAGCGCGGACATAAAGAATTCACCCCTCCACTTT. Translated, it gives CATSSADIKNSPLHF.

The gene calls are TRBV11-2 and TRBJ1-1; D remains unclear. The CDR3 has 12 amino acids. Germline V CDR1 and CDR2: SGHAT, FQNNGV. Trimming removed 7 bases from V and 6 bases from J, with 12 bases in between. In DNA, the CDR3 is TGTGCCAGCACCCAGGAACAAGCTGAAGCTTTCTTT. This sequence encodes CASTQEQAEAFF.

The rearrangement uses TRBV19 and TRBJ1-3, with a tentative D call TRBD1 (6 bases). V was cut by 5 bases and J by 4 bases, with 15 bases left in between. Germline lookup yields CDR1 LNHDA and CDR2 SQIVND (reference sequence). This CDR3 has 15 residues. In nucleotides, the CDR3 is TGTGCCAGTAGTCCCCCTGGGGGCTCGGGAAACACCATATATTTT. Residues: CASSPPGGSGNTIYF.

V gene TRBV15 combines with J gene TRBJ2-3; 10 positions agree with TRBD1. This CDR3 region has 16 residues. The V segment lost 0 bases and the J segment 6 bases; nucleotides outside the gene matches: 6. In germline, CDR1 is LNHNV, CDR2 YYDKDF (reference sequence). The CDR3 nucleotides read TGTGCCACCAGCAGAGAGAGGACAGGGGGTGACGATACGCAGTATTTT. It yields the protein CATSRERTGGDDTQYF.

V usage is TRBV9 and J usage is TRBJ1-2; the D is unclear. Trimming took 4 bases from V and 5 from J, leaving 15 bases between them. Looked up from germline, CDR1 is SGDLS and CDR2 is YYNGEE. The CDR3 extends over 14 amino acids. CDR3 coding DNA: TGTGCCAGCAGCCCCTGGGAGGGTGATTATGGCTACACCTTC. Translating it yields CASSPWEGDYGYTF.

The chain links TRBV7-8 to TRBJ2-3; no definite D call. Germline CDR1 SGHVS, CDR2 FQNEAQ. V dropped 2 bases and J dropped 4 bases, with 10 bases sitting between them. The CDR3 covers 14 residues. This chain's CDR3 is CASSLTSVPDTQYF. The DNA of the CDR3 is TGTGCCAGCAGCTTAACCTCGGTTCCAGATACGCAGTATTTT.

The chain has TRBV10-3 and TRBJ2-1, with 7 bases fitting TRBD1. V was pared by 6 bases and J by 8 bases, with 4 bases of the junction left unmatched. The CDR3 sequence is 12 residues long. Germline V gene sequence: CDR1 ENHRY, CDR2 SYGVKD. The CDR3 reads CAIRTGYHEQFF. CDR3 coding DNA: TGTGCCATCAGGACAGGGTACCATGAGCAGTTCTTC.

This chain joins TRBV4-1 and TRBJ1-1; D is possibly TRBD1 (5 bases). Trimming took off 1 base at V and 4 bases at J, with 10 bases between the two ends. The CDR3 length is 14 residues. CDR1 MGHRA and CDR2 YSYEKL come from the germline V gene. CDR3 loop: CASSQVEGATEAFF. Here the CDR3 DNA reads TGCGCCAGCAGCCAAGTGGAAGGGGCCACTGAAGCTTTCTTT.

CDR3 sequence (DNA): TGTGCCAGCAGTTTAGCGGGCCCTTCCTACGAGCAGTACTTC. This codes for CASSLAGPSYEQYF. The chain uses TRBV2 and TRBJ2-7; 7 nucleotides match TRBD2. The CDR3 contains 14 residues. The V gene end was trimmed by 5 bases and the J gene end by 1 base; junction bases not matched to a gene: 5. Germline V gives CDR1 SNHLY, CDR2 FYNNEI. The whole variable domain, filled in from reference TRBV2 and TRBJ2-7, reads EPEVTQTPSHQVTQMGQEVILRCVPISNHLYFYWYRQILGQKVEFLVSFYNNEISEKSEIFDDQFSVERPDGSNFTLKIRSTKLEDSAMYFCASSLAGPSYEQYFGPGTRLTVT.

V is TRBV9 and J is TRBJ2-7; D possibly corresponds to TRBD1 (6 bases). V lost 4 bases to trimming and J lost 5 bases, with 10 bases between them. This CDR3 is 12 amino acids long. Germline CDR1 and CDR2: SGDLS and YYNGEE. The DNA of the CDR3 is TGTGCCAGCAGCTTCCGACAGGACGAGCAGTACTTC. Its translation: CASSFRQDEQYF.

The chain joins TRBV11-1 to TRBJ2-2; 14 bases line up with TRBD2. This CDR3 contains 17 residues. CDR1 is SGHAT and CDR2 is FQDESV in the germline V gene (reference sequence). Trimming at V came to 5 bases and at J to 5 bases, leaving 7 bases not matched to a gene. The CDR3 DNA reads as TGTGCCAGCAGCGCCCGACTAGCGGGGGGGCCTACCGGGGAGCTGTTTTTT. Residues: CASSARLAGGPTGELFF.